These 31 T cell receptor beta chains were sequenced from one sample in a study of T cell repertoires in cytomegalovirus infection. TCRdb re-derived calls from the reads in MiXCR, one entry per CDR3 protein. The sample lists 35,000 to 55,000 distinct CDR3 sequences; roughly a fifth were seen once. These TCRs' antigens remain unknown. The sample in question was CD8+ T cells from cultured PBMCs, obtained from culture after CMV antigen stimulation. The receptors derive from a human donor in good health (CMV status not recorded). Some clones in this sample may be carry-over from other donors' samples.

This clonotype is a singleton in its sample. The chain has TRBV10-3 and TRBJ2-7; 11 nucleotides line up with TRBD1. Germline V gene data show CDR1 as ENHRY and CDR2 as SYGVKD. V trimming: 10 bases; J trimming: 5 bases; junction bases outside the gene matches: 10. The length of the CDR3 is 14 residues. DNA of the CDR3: TGTGCCACGAAACCCGGGACAGGGGGGGACGAGCAGTACTTC. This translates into CATKPGTGGDEQYF.

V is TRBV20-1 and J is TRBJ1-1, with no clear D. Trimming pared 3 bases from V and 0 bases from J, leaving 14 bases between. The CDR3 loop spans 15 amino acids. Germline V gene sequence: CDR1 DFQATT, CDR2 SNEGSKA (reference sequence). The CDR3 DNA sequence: TGCAGTGCTAGGCCCTCGGACGGCATGAACACTGAAGCTTTCTTT. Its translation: CSARPSDGMNTEAFF.

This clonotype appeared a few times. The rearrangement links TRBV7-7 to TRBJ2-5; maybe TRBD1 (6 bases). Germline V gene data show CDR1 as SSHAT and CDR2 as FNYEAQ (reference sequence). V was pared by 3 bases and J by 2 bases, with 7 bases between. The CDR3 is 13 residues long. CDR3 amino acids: CASSFQGQETQYF. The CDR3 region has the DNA TGTGCCAGCAGCTTTCAGGGGCAAGAGACCCAGTACTTC. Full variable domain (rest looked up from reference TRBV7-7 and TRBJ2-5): GAGVSQSPRYKVTKRGQDVTLRCDPISSHATLYWYQQALGQGPEFLTYFNYEAQPDKSGLPSDRFSAERPEGSISTLTIQRTEQRDSAMYRCASSFQGQETQYFGPGTRLLVL.

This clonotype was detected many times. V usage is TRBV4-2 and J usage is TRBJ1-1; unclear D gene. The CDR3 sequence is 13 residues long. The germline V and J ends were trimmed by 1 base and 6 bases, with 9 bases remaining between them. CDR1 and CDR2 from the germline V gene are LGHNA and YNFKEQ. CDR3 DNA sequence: TGTGCCAGCAGCCAAGGTTACGGTGCTGAAGCTTTCTTT. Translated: CASSQGYGAEAFF.

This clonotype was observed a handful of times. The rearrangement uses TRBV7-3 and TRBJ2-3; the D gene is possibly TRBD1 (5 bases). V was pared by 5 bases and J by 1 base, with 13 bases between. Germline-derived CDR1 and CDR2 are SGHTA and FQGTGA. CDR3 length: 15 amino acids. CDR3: CASSQGGLGTDTQYF. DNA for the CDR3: TGTGCCAGCAGCCAGGGTGGGCTAGGCACAGATACGCAGTATTTT.

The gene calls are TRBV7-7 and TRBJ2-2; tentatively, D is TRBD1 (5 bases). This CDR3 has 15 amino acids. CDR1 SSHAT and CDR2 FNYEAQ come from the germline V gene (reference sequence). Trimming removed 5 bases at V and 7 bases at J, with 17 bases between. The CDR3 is CASSPLGRGGGELFF. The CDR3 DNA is TGTGCCAGCAGCCCGCTCGGAAGGGGCGGCGGGGAGCTGTTTTTT.

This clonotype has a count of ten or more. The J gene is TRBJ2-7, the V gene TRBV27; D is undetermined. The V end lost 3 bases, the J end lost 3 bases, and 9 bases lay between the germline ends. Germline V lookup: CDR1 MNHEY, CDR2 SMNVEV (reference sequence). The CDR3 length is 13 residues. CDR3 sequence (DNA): TGTGCCAGCAGTTTCGCCAGGAACTACGAGCAGTACTTC. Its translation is CASSFARNYEQYF.

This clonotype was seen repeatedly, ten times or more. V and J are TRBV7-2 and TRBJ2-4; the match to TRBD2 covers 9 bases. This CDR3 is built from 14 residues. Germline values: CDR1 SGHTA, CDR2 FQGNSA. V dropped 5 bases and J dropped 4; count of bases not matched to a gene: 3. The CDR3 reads CASSLTSGKNIQYF. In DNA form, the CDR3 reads TGTGCCAGCAGCCTGACTAGCGGTAAAAACATTCAGTACTTC. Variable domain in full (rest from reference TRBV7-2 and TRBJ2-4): GAGVSQSPSNKVTEKGKDVELRCDPISGHTALYWYRQSLGQGLEFLIYFQGNSAPDKSGLPSDRFSAERTGGSVSTLTIQRTQQEDSAVYLCASSLTSGKNIQYFGAGTRLSVL.

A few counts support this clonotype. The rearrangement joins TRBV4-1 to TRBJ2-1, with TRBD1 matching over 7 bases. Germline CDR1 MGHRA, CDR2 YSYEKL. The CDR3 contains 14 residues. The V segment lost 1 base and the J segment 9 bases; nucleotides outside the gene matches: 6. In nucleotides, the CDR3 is TGCGCCAGCAGCCAAGTATTAGGGGGCCCTGAGCAGTTCTTC. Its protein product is CASSQVLGGPEQFF.

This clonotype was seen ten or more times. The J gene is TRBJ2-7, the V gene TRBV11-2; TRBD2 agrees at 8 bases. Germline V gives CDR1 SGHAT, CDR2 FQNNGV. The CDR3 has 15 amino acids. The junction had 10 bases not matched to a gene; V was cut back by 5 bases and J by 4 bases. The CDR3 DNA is TGTGCCAGCAGCCTCCCCCCGAGCGGGAGTTACGAGCAGTACTTC. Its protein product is CASSLPPSGSYEQYF.

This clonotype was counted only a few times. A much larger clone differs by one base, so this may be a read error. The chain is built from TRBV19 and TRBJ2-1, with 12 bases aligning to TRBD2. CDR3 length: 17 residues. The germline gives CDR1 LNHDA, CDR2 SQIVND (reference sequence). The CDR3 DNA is TGTGTCAGTAGTATGGTAGGGCTAGCGGGAGGGATCAATGAGCAGTTCTTC. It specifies CVSSMVGLAGGINEQFF.

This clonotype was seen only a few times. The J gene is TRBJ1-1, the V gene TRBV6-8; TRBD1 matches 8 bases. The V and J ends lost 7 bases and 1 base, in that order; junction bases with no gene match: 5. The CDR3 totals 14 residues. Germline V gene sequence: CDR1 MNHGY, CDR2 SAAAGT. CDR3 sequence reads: CASTEGQANTEAFF. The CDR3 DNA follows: TGTGCCAGCACCGAGGGACAGGCGAACACTGAAGCTTTCTTT.

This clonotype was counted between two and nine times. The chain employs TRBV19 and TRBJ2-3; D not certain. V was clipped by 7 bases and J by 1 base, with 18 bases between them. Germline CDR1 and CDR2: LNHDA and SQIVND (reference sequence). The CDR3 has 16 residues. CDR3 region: CASTSSGRQGTDTQYF. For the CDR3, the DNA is TGTGCCAGTACCTCGTCAGGCAGGCAGGGCACAGATACGCAGTATTTT.

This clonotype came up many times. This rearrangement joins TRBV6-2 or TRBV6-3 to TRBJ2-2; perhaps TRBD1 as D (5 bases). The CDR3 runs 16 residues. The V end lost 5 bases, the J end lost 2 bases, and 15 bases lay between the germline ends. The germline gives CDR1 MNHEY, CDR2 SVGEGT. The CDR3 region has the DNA TGTGCCAGCAGTCACCTCTTAGGGGATAACACCGGGGAGCTGTTTTTT. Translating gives CASSHLLGDNTGELFF.

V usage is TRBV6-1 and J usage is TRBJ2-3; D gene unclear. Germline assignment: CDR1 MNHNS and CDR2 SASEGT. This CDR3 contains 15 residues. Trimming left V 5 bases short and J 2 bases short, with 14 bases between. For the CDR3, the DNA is TGTGCCAGCAGTTATGGGCTGGGGTACACAGATACGCAGTATTTT. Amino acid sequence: CASSYGLGYTDTQYF.

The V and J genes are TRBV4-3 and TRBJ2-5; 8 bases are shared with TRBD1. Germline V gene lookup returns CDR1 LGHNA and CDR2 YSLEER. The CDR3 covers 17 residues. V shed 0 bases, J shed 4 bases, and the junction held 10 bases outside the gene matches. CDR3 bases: TGCGCCAGCAGCCAAGATCTTGGCAGGGGGCTGACAGAGACCCAGTACTTC. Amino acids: CASSQDLGRGLTETQYF.

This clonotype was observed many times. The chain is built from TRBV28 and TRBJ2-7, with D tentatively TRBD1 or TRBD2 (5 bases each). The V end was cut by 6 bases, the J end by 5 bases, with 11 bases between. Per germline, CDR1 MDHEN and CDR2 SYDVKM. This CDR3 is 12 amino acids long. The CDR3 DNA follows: TGTGCCAGCAGGGACTTCAGGGACGAGCAGTACTTC. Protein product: CASRDFRDEQYF.

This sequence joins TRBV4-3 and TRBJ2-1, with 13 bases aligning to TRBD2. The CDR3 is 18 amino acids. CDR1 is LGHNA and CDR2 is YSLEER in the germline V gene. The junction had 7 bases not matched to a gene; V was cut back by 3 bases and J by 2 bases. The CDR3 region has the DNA TGCGCCAGCAGCCAGGCCTGGACTAGCGGGAGCCCCTACAATGAGCAGTTCTTC. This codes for CASSQAWTSGSPYNEQFF.

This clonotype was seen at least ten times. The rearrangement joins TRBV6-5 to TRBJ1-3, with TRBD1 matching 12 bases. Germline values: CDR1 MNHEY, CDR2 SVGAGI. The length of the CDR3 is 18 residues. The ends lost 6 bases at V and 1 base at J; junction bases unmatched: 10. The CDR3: CASRPGQGAFWSGNTIYF. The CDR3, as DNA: TGTGCCAGCAGGCCGGGACAGGGGGCTTTCTGGTCTGGAAACACCATATATTTT.

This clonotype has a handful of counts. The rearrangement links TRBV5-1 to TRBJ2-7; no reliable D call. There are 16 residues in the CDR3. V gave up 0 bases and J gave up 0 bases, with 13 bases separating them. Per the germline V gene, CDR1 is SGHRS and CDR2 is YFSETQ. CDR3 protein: CASSLDYATSSYEQYF. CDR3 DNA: TGCGCCAGCAGCTTGGATTATGCGACAAGCTCCTACGAGCAGTACTTC.

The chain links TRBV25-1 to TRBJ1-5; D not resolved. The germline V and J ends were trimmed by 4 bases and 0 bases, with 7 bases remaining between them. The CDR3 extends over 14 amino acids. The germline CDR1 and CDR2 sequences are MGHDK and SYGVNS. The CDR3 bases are TGTGCCAGCAGTGGGCCGTATAGCAATCAGCCCCAGCATTTT. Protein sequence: CASSGPYSNQPQHF.

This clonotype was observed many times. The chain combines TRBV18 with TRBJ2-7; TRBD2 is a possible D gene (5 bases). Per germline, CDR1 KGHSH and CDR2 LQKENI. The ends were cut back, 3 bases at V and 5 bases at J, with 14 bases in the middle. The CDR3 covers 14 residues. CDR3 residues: CASSPREGLHEQYF. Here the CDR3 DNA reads TGTGCCAGCTCACCTCGAGAGGGCCTCCACGAGCAGTACTTC.

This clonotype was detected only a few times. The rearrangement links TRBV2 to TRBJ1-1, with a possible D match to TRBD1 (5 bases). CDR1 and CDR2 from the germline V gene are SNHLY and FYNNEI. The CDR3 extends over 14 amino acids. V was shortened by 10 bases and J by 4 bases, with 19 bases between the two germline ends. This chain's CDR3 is CANSGRGRGTEAFF. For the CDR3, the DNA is TGTGCCAATTCCGGAAGGGGCCGGGGCACTGAAGCTTTCTTT.

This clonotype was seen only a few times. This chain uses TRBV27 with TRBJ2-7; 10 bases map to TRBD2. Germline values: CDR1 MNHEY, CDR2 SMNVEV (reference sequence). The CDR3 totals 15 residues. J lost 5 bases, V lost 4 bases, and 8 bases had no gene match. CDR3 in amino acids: CASSSGAGGRNEQYF. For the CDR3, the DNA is TGTGCCAGCAGTTCCGGAGCGGGGGGGCGCAACGAGCAGTACTTC.

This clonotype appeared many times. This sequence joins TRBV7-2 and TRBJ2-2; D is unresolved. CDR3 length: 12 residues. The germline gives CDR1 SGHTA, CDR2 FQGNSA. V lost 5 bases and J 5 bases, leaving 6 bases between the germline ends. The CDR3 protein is CASSLGTGELFF. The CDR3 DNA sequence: TGTGCCAGCAGCCTTGGGACCGGGGAGCTGTTTTTT.

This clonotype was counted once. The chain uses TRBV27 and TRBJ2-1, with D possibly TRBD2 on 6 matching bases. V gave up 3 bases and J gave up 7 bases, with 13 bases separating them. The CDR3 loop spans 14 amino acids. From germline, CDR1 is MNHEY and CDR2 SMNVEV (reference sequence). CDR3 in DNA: TGTGCCAGCAGTTTTTTGGGGAGGCTAAATGAGCAGTTCTTC. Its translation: CASSFLGRLNEQFF.

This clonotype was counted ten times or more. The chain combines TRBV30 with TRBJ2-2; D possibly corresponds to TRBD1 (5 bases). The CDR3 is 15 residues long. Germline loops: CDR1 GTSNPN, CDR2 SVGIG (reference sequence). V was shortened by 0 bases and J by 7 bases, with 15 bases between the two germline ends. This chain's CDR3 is CAWSVGGRENGELFF. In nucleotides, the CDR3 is TGTGCCTGGAGTGTAGGTGGCAGGGAAAACGGGGAGCTGTTTTTT.

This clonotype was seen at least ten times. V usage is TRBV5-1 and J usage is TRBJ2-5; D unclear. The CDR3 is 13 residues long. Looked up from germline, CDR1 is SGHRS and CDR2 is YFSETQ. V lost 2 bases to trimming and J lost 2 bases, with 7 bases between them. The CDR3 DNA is TGCGCCAGCAGCTTTCCAGCGCAAGAGACCCAGTACTTC. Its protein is CASSFPAQETQYF.

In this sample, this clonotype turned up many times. CDR3 sequence (DNA): TGTGCCAGCAGGCAGGGCGCCTATGGCTACACCTTC. It yields the protein CASRQGAYGYTF. The chain joins TRBV7-2 to TRBJ1-2; tentative D call: TRBD1 (5 bases). CDR3 length: 12 amino acids. Germline V CDR1 and CDR2: SGHTA, FQGNSA. Between the trimmed V and J ends, which lost 6 bases and 4 bases, there was a span of 9 bases.

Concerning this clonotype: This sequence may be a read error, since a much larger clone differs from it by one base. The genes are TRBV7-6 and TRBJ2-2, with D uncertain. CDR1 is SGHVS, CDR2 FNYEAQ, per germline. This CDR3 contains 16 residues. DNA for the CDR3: TGTGCCAGCAGCTCGGACGACAACTCGAACAACGGGGAGCTGTTTTTT. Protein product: CASSSDDNSNNGELFF.

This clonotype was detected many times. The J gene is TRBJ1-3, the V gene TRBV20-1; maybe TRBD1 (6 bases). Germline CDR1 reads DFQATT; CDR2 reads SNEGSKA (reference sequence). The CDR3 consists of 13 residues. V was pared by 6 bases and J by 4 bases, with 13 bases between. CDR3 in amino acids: CSARGTGGNTIYF. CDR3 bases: TGCAGTGCCAGGGGCACAGGGGGAAACACCATATATTTT.